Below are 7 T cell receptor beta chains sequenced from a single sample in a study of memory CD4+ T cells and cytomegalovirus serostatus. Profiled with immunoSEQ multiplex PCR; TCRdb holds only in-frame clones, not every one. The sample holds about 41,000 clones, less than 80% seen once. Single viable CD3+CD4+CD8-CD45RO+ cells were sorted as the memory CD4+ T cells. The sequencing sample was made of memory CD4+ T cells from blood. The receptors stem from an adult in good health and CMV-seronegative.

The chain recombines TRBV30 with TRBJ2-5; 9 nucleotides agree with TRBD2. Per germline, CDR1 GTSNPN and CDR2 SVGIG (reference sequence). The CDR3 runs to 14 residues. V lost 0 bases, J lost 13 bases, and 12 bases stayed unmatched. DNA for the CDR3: TGTGCCTGGAGTGTAATTGGCGGGAGGGCCGATATGTACTTC. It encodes CAWSVIGGRADMYF.

The CDR3 DNA follows: TGTGCCAGCAGCTTAGAAAGGACAGAGTTTACCTACGAGCAGTACTTC. Translation: CASSLERTEFTYEQYF. V usage is TRBV11-2 and J usage is TRBJ2-7, with a possible D match to TRBD1 (6 bases). CDR3 length: 16 amino acids. Trimming pared 0 bases from V and 2 bases from J, leaving 14 bases between. The germline V gene encodes CDR1 SGHAT and CDR2 FQNNGV.

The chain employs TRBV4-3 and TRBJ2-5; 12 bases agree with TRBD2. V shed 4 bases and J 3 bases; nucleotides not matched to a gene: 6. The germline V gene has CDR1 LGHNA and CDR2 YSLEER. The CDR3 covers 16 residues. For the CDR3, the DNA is TGCGCCAGCAGCCCCTCAACTAGCGGGGGGAAAGAGACCCAGTACTTC. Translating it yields CASSPSTSGGKETQYF.

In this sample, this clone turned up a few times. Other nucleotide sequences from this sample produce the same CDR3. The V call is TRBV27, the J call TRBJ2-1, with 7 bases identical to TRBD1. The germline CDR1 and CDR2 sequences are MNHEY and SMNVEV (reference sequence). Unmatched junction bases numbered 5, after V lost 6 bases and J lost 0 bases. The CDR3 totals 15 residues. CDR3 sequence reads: CASRLGGSSYNEQFF. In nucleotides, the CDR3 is TGTGCCAGCAGGTTAGGGGGCAGCTCCTACAATGAGCAGTTCTTC.

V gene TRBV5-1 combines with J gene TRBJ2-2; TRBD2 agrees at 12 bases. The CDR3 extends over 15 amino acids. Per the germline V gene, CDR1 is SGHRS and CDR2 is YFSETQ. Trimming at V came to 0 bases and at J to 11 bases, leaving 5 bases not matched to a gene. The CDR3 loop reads CASSLAVGLAGELFF. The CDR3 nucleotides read TGCGCCAGCAGCTTGGCCGTAGGACTAGCGGGAGAGCTGTTTTTT.

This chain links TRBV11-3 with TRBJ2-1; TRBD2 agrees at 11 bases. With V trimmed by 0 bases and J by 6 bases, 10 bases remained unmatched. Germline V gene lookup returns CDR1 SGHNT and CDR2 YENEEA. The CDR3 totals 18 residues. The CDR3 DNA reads TGTGCCAGCAGCTTAGATGGGGCCCTAGCGGGAGGCAGCAATGAGCAGTTCTTC. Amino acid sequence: CASSLDGALAGGSNEQFF. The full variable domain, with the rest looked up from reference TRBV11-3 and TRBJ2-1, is EAGVVQSPRYKIIEKKQPVAFWCNPISGHNTLYWYLQNLGQGPELLIRYENEEAVDDSQLPKDRFSAERLKGVDSTLKIQPAELGDSAVYLCASSLDGALAGGSNEQFFGPGTRLTVL.

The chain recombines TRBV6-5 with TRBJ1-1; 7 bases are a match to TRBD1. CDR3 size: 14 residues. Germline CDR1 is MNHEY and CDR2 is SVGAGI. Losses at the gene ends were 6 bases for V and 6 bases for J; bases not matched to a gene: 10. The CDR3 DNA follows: TGTGCCAGCAGACGTCGGGACAGTTCCCCTGAAGCTTTCTTT. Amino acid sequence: CASRRRDSSPEAFF.